This T cell receptor (beta chain) derives from a study of blood T cell repertoires in COVID-19 (dated by TCRdb to the early 2020s). For context, the study as a whole: Collaborator samples came from the United States, Italy and Spain and covered acute and convalescent phases of COVID-19. Deeply sampled blood TCRbeta repertoires from subjects exposed to, actively infected with, or recovered from COVID-19 were included in the dataset. The material from the prospective study consisted of cDNA or gDNA derived from T cells, B-cell-depleted T cells, or PBMCs. The repertoires were released in a freely available public database intended as a resource for research on the immune response to SARS-CoV-2. Where available, HLA class I and class II types were obtained from metadata supplied by the sample provider rather than from assay-based typing. The sample metadata nearly always contained a de-identified subject ID, COVID-19 status, age in years and sex. Samples were obtained from the ongoing ImmuneRACE study (first 160 participants) and from about 1,300 subjects provided by 6 global collaborators.

Collaborating institutions collected whole blood in K2EDTA tubes following their own protocols. Collaborator samples were shipped for TCRbeta analysis as frozen whole blood, isolated PBMCs, or DNA extracted from either sample type. Compared with germline, V lacks 6 bases and J lacks 3 bases; bases without a gene match: 10. The CDR3 measures 16 amino acids from cysteine to phenylalanine. The CDR3 DNA has 48 bases and is translated from base 1. CDR1 and CDR2 are drawn from the germline V gene (reference sequence): LNHDA, SQIVND. Results and caveats for the whole study, not just this receptor: The quantity of clinical and demographic metadata differed by source and by participant and was supplied without curation.

The immunoSEQ Assay, a bias-controlled multiplex PCR, was used to amplify TCRbeta CDR3 regions from genomic DNA. Per the source publication's procedure: Within the assay, amplification of reference gene primers was used to estimate how many nucleated cells each sample contained. To quantify the absolute abundance of each unique TCRbeta CDR3 rearrangement, sequence reads were collapsed and filtered. For each sample, productive Simpson clonality was calculated by taking the square root of Simpson's diversity index across productive rearrangements. TCRdb retrieved this table from immuneACCESS and kept in-frame rearrangements only. Not all clones are present; in checked studies, unresolved V genes account for under half, and no reason is known for the remainder. V and J calls and clone size come straight from that table; D and trimming were deduced from the DNA. The sample records fewer than 200,000 clones, about four fifths of which are singletons. The ten largest make up approximately 11% of the sample.

On this clone itself: Its antigen remains undetermined. The record has no base qualities; no much larger clone is one base away.

The clonotype originates from a man between 65 and 85 years old with active or convalescent COVID-19. Sequenced sample: peripheral blood. The chain is encoded by TRBV19 joined to TRBJ2-1; 8 central nucleotides agree with TRBD2. The encoded CDR3 is CASSPLLSGSYNEQFF. The nucleotides are TGTGCCAGTAGCCCCCTCCTGAGCGGGAGCTACAATGAGCAGTTCTTC. When the CDR3 is completed using the reference TRBV19 and TRBJ2-1 genes on either side, the full variable domain is DGGITQSPKYLFRKEGQNVTLSCEQNLNHDAMYWYRQDPGQGLRLIYYSQIVNDFQKGDIAEGYSVSREKKESFPLTVTSAQKNPTAFYLCASSPLLSGSYNEQFFGPGTRLTVL.